These T cell receptor beta chains were read from a single sample in a study of blood T cell repertoires in COVID-19. The table came from immunoSEQ multiplex PCR; TCRdb's copy has only in-frame clones and leaves some out. The repertoire holds more than 100,000 clones, with approximately 88% as singletons. The sample was peripheral blood. These receptors all come from a woman aged 55-75 years with acute or convalescent COVID-19. CDR3s include the opening cysteine and the closing phenylalanine or tryptophan. The order of the fields is D gene, J gene, clone size, V gene, CDR3 DNA, CDR3 protein. A D gene is named only where the DNA matches it firmly. Size values are once, few and many counts, or a class for expanded clones, and some rows have none.

d_call: NA; j_call: TRBJ1-2; clone_size: NA; v_call: TRBV12-3/TRBV12-4; cdr3_nt: TGTGCCAGCAGCCCGCAGGCCTATGGCTACACCTTC; cdr3_aa: CASSPQAYGYTF
d_call: NA; j_call: TRBJ1-5; clone_size: NA; v_call: TRBV6-5; cdr3_nt: TGTGCCAGCAGTTACGCGGCAGCCAATCAGCCCCAGCATTTT; cdr3_aa: CASSYAAANQPQHF
d_call: NA; j_call: TRBJ1-4; clone_size: NA; v_call: TRBV10-2; cdr3_nt: TGCGCCAGCAGTGAGAGGAGTAGACCTAATGAAAAACTGTTTTTT; cdr3_aa: CASSERSRPNEKLFF
d_call: NA; j_call: TRBJ1-1; clone_size: once; v_call: TRBV6-5; cdr3_nt: TGTGCCAGCAGTTACTTCGCCGGGGACACTGAAGCTTTCTTT; cdr3_aa: CASSYFAGDTEAFF
d_call: TRBD2; j_call: TRBJ2-5; clone_size: NA; v_call: TRBV6-2/TRBV6-3; cdr3_nt: TGTGCCAGCAGCCGGACTAGCGGGGGCCAAGAGACCCAGTACTTC; cdr3_aa: CASSRTSGGQETQYF
d_call: TRBD1; j_call: TRBJ1-2; clone_size: once; v_call: TRBV15; cdr3_nt: TGTGCCACCAGCGGGGGGGGACAGGGGGAACATGGCTACACCTTC; cdr3_aa: CATSGGGQGEHGYTF
d_call: NA; j_call: TRBJ2-1; clone_size: NA; v_call: TRBV19; cdr3_nt: TGTGCCAGTTCCGCTCCTCTAGTTAGGTGGGGGGGGCGTGTGATGTATGAGCAGTTCTTC; cdr3_aa: CASSAPLVRWGGRVMYEQFF
d_call: NA; j_call: TRBJ1-1; clone_size: NA; v_call: TRBV7-9; cdr3_nt: TGTGCCAGCAGCTTAACCCTTGGCACTAAAGCTTTCTTT; cdr3_aa: CASSLTLGTKAFF
d_call: NA; j_call: TRBJ2-5; clone_size: NA; v_call: TRBV7-3; cdr3_nt: TGTGCCAGCAGCCGAAGCGGACAAGAGACCCAGTACTTC; cdr3_aa: CASSRSGQETQYF
d_call: NA; j_call: TRBJ1-1; clone_size: NA; v_call: TRBV6-5; cdr3_nt: TGTGCCAGCTTCGGAAGGGCGGGGGGAACTGAAGCTTTCTTT; cdr3_aa: CASFGRAGGTEAFF
d_call: TRBD1; j_call: TRBJ1-1; clone_size: NA; v_call: TRBV28; cdr3_nt: TGTGCCAGCAGTTCACAGACAGGGGCCGGCACTGAAGCTTTCTTT; cdr3_aa: CASSSQTGAGTEAFF
d_call: TRBD1; j_call: TRBJ2-5; clone_size: NA; v_call: TRBV19; cdr3_nt: TGTGCCAGTAGTCCAGGGACAGGAGGAAGGGGGACCCAGTACTTC; cdr3_aa: CASSPGTGGRGTQYF
d_call: TRBD1; j_call: TRBJ2-5; clone_size: NA; v_call: TRBV5-1; cdr3_nt: TGCGCCAGCAGCTCCCCGTCGGCAGGGGGCCCCGGCGAGACCCAGTACTTC; cdr3_aa: CASSSPSAGGPGETQYF
d_call: TRBD2; j_call: TRBJ2-2; clone_size: NA; v_call: TRBV7-7; cdr3_nt: TGTGCTAGCAGCTTAGACTTGACGGGAGGGAACACCGGGGAGCTGTTTTTT; cdr3_aa: CASSLDLTGGNTGELFF
d_call: NA; j_call: TRBJ1-5; clone_size: NA; v_call: TRBV4-2; cdr3_nt: TGTGCCAGCAGCCCAGGGGTAGGGCAGCCCCAGCATTTT; cdr3_aa: CASSPGVGQPQHF
d_call: NA; j_call: TRBJ1-1; clone_size: NA; v_call: TRBV29-1; cdr3_nt: TGCAGCGCTCTCGCGACAGGGAACACTGAAGCTTTCTTT; cdr3_aa: CSALATGNTEAFF
d_call: NA; j_call: TRBJ1-1; clone_size: NA; v_call: TRBV18; cdr3_nt: TGTGCCAGCTCACCCGGGTTGGTTCGGAACACTGAAGCTTTCTTT; cdr3_aa: CASSPGLVRNTEAFF
d_call: NA; j_call: TRBJ1-2; clone_size: NA; v_call: TRBV2; cdr3_nt: TGTGCCAGCACCAAGATTGGGAGTGCTGGCTACACCTTC; cdr3_aa: CASTKIGSAGYTF
d_call: NA; j_call: TRBJ1-2; clone_size: NA; v_call: TRBV21-1; cdr3_nt: TGTGCCAGCAGCATCCCGGGTGGCTACACCTTC; cdr3_aa: CASSIPGGYTF
d_call: NA; j_call: TRBJ1-5; clone_size: once; v_call: TRBV15; cdr3_nt: TGTGCCACCAGCAGATCCGACGGGAATCAGCCCCAGCATTTT; cdr3_aa: CATSRSDGNQPQHF
d_call: NA; j_call: TRBJ1-1; clone_size: NA; v_call: TRBV19; cdr3_nt: TGTGCCAGTATAGAGCCAGGGCAAATGAACACTGAAGCTTTCTTT; cdr3_aa: CASIEPGQMNTEAFF
d_call: NA; j_call: TRBJ1-2; clone_size: NA; v_call: TRBV6-2/TRBV6-3; cdr3_nt: TGTGCCAGCAGTTTACAGGCGGGGGAGGATGGCTACACCTTC; cdr3_aa: CASSLQAGEDGYTF
d_call: NA; j_call: TRBJ1-2; clone_size: NA; v_call: TRBV6-5; cdr3_nt: TGTGCCAGCAGCTCTGCTGAGGGTGGCTACACCTTC; cdr3_aa: CASSSAEGGYTF
d_call: NA; j_call: TRBJ1-1; clone_size: once; v_call: TRBV2; cdr3_nt: TGTGCCAGCAGTGGGGGCGGAAACATGAACACTGAAGCTTTCTTT; cdr3_aa: CASSGGGNMNTEAFF
d_call: TRBD2; j_call: TRBJ2-3; clone_size: NA; v_call: TRBV4-1; cdr3_nt: TGCGCCAGCAGCCAAAGAGCAGCGGGGGACACAGATACGCAGTATTTT; cdr3_aa: CASSQRAAGDTDTQYF
d_call: TRBD1; j_call: TRBJ1-4; clone_size: NA; v_call: TRBV5-1; cdr3_nt: TGCGCCAGCAGCTTGGGGATTAGCCAGGGGGCTGGAAAACTGTTTTTT; cdr3_aa: CASSLGISQGAGKLFF
d_call: NA; j_call: TRBJ2-7; clone_size: NA; v_call: TRBV5-1; cdr3_nt: TGCGCCAGCAGCGGCGGGAACACTCTTAGCTCCTACGAGCAGTACTTC; cdr3_aa: CASSGGNTLSSYEQYF
d_call: TRBD2; j_call: TRBJ2-1; clone_size: NA; v_call: TRBV19; cdr3_nt: TGTGCCAGTAGTAAAAGCGGGACGAGCTCCTACAATGAGCAGTTCTTC; cdr3_aa: CASSKSGTSSYNEQFF
d_call: TRBD1; j_call: TRBJ2-1; clone_size: NA; v_call: TRBV13; cdr3_nt: TGTGCCAGCAGCTTTAGGACAGGGGTTTGGGACAATGAGCAGTTCTTC; cdr3_aa: CASSFRTGVWDNEQFF
d_call: NA; j_call: TRBJ1-5; clone_size: NA; v_call: TRBV5-4; cdr3_nt: TGTGCCAGCAGCTTAAAGAAACGGTTTAGCAATCAGCCCCAGCATTTT; cdr3_aa: CASSLKKRFSNQPQHF
d_call: TRBD2; j_call: TRBJ2-3; clone_size: NA; v_call: TRBV5-4; cdr3_nt: TGTGCCAGCAGCTTGCGACTAGCGGGATACACAGATACGCAGTATTTT; cdr3_aa: CASSLRLAGYTDTQYF
d_call: NA; j_call: TRBJ1-1; clone_size: NA; v_call: TRBV3-1/TRBV3-2; cdr3_nt: TGTGCCAGCAGCCTGGGACATCAGAACACTGAAGCTTTCTTT; cdr3_aa: CASSLGHQNTEAFF
d_call: NA; j_call: TRBJ1-2; clone_size: few; v_call: TRBV7-9; cdr3_nt: TGTGCCAGCAGCTTAAACTACAGGGATGGCTACACCTTC; cdr3_aa: CASSLNYRDGYTF
d_call: NA; j_call: TRBJ2-5; clone_size: NA; v_call: TRBV7-3; cdr3_nt: TGTGCCAGCAGCTTATACGGGCCCAGGGGTTACCAAGAGACCCAGTACTTC; cdr3_aa: CASSLYGPRGYQETQYF
d_call: NA; j_call: TRBJ1-5; clone_size: NA; v_call: TRBV5-8; cdr3_nt: TGTGCCAGCAGGAGGCAGGGGTCACAGCCCCAGCATTTT; cdr3_aa: CASRRQGSQPQHF
d_call: TRBD1; j_call: TRBJ1-3; clone_size: NA; v_call: TRBV28; cdr3_nt: TGTGCCACCCGCCCGACAGGGGTCGGAAACACCATATATTTT; cdr3_aa: CATRPTGVGNTIYF
d_call: TRBD1; j_call: TRBJ1-4; clone_size: NA; v_call: TRBV3-1/TRBV3-2; cdr3_nt: TGTGCCAGCAGCCAATCAGGCACAGGGGGAATCGGGAAAAAACTGTTTTTT; cdr3_aa: CASSQSGTGGIGKKLFF
d_call: NA; j_call: TRBJ1-6; clone_size: NA; v_call: TRBV5-1; cdr3_nt: TGCGCCAGCAGCCTTACCCTCGGGGGTGAGTCACCCCTCCACTTT; cdr3_aa: CASSLTLGGESPLHF
d_call: TRBD1; j_call: TRBJ1-1; clone_size: NA; v_call: TRBV6-6; cdr3_nt: TGTGCCAGCAGTTACGGGTCAACAGGGGTGAACACTGAAGCTTTCTTT; cdr3_aa: CASSYGSTGVNTEAFF
d_call: TRBD1; j_call: TRBJ2-1; clone_size: NA; v_call: TRBV5-1; cdr3_nt: TGCGCCAGCAGCTTGGTTGGGGGGACAGGGTACAATGAGCAGTTCTTC; cdr3_aa: CASSLVGGTGYNEQFF
d_call: TRBD1; j_call: TRBJ1-2; clone_size: NA; v_call: TRBV3-1/TRBV3-2; cdr3_nt: TGTGCCAGCAGCTTTCTCGGACAGGCTCGTAACTATGGCTACACCTTC; cdr3_aa: CASSFLGQARNYGYTF
d_call: TRBD1; j_call: TRBJ1-4; clone_size: NA; v_call: TRBV19; cdr3_nt: TGTGCCAGTGCCGGGACAGCTTATGAAAAACTGTTTTTT; cdr3_aa: CASAGTAYEKLFF
d_call: NA; j_call: TRBJ2-1; clone_size: NA; v_call: TRBV5-1; cdr3_nt: TGCGCCAGCAGCGGGGGGAGTGGGCCCGGGCCCTACAATGAGCAGTTCTTC; cdr3_aa: CASSGGSGPGPYNEQFF
d_call: TRBD2; j_call: TRBJ2-5; clone_size: NA; v_call: TRBV5-6; cdr3_nt: TGTGCCAGCAGCTTGGGAATCCTTGCGGGAGTCCCCCAAGAGACCCAGTACTTC; cdr3_aa: CASSLGILAGVPQETQYF
d_call: NA; j_call: TRBJ1-2; clone_size: NA; v_call: TRBV29-1; cdr3_nt: TGCGCGTCCCCTACTAACTATGGCTACACCTTC; cdr3_aa: CASPTNYGYTF
d_call: TRBD1; j_call: TRBJ1-1; clone_size: NA; v_call: TRBV7-9; cdr3_nt: TGTGCCAGCAGCTCCGGGACAGGGAACACTGAAGCTTTCTTT; cdr3_aa: CASSSGTGNTEAFF
d_call: TRBD1; j_call: TRBJ1-6; clone_size: NA; v_call: TRBV19; cdr3_nt: TGTGCCAGTAGTTCGGGCGGGACAGTTAATTCACCCCTCCACTTT; cdr3_aa: CASSSGGTVNSPLHF
d_call: NA; j_call: TRBJ1-2; clone_size: NA; v_call: TRBV6-5; cdr3_nt: TGTGCCAGCAGGCGCCCAACTGATCTCTATGGCTACACCTTC; cdr3_aa: CASRRPTDLYGYTF
d_call: NA; j_call: TRBJ2-3; clone_size: NA; v_call: TRBV6-5; cdr3_nt: TGTGCCAGCCGCACCTCCGGGACTAGCACAGATACGCAGTATTTT; cdr3_aa: CASRTSGTSTDTQYF